The 2 T cell receptor beta chains below were found in one sample sequenced in a study of cytomegalovirus exposure and HLA in healthy donors. Use of 60 Vbeta and 13 Jbeta primers characterized the PCR. Sequenced by immunoSEQ multiplex PCR; TCRdb stores in-frame clones only, minus some. The table includes tens of thousands of clones, around 74% detected once. Source material: PBMCs. These receptors were obtained from a human donor in good health.

This sequence joins TRBV19 and TRBJ2-2; possible D gene TRBD1, 5 bases. Germline V gene lookup returns CDR1 LNHDA and CDR2 SQIVND (reference sequence). V was clipped by 9 bases and J by 2 bases, with 13 bases between them. The CDR3 is made up of 14 amino acids. The CDR3: CASRQRYNTGELFF. The CDR3 DNA sequence: TGTGCCAGCCGACAGCGATATAACACCGGGGAGCTGTTTTTT. Supplemented by reference TRBV19 and TRBJ2-2, the full variable domain reads DGGITQSPKYLFRKEGQNVTLSCEQNLNHDAMYWYRQDPGQGLRLIYYSQIVNDFQKGDIAEGYSVSREKKESFPLTVTSAQKNPTAFYLCASRQRYNTGELFFGEGSRLTVL.

The rearrangement joins TRBV10-1 to TRBJ2-3, with 9 bases lining up with TRBD2. Per the germline V gene, CDR1 is WNHNN and CDR2 is SYGVQD (reference sequence). The CDR3 length is 15 residues. V lost 3 bases to trimming and J lost 6 bases; unmatched junction nucleotides: 7. The CDR3 spells CASSDGREGRDTQYF. The CDR3 DNA sequence: TGCGCCAGCAGTGATGGGCGGGAGGGCCGGGATACGCAGTATTTT.